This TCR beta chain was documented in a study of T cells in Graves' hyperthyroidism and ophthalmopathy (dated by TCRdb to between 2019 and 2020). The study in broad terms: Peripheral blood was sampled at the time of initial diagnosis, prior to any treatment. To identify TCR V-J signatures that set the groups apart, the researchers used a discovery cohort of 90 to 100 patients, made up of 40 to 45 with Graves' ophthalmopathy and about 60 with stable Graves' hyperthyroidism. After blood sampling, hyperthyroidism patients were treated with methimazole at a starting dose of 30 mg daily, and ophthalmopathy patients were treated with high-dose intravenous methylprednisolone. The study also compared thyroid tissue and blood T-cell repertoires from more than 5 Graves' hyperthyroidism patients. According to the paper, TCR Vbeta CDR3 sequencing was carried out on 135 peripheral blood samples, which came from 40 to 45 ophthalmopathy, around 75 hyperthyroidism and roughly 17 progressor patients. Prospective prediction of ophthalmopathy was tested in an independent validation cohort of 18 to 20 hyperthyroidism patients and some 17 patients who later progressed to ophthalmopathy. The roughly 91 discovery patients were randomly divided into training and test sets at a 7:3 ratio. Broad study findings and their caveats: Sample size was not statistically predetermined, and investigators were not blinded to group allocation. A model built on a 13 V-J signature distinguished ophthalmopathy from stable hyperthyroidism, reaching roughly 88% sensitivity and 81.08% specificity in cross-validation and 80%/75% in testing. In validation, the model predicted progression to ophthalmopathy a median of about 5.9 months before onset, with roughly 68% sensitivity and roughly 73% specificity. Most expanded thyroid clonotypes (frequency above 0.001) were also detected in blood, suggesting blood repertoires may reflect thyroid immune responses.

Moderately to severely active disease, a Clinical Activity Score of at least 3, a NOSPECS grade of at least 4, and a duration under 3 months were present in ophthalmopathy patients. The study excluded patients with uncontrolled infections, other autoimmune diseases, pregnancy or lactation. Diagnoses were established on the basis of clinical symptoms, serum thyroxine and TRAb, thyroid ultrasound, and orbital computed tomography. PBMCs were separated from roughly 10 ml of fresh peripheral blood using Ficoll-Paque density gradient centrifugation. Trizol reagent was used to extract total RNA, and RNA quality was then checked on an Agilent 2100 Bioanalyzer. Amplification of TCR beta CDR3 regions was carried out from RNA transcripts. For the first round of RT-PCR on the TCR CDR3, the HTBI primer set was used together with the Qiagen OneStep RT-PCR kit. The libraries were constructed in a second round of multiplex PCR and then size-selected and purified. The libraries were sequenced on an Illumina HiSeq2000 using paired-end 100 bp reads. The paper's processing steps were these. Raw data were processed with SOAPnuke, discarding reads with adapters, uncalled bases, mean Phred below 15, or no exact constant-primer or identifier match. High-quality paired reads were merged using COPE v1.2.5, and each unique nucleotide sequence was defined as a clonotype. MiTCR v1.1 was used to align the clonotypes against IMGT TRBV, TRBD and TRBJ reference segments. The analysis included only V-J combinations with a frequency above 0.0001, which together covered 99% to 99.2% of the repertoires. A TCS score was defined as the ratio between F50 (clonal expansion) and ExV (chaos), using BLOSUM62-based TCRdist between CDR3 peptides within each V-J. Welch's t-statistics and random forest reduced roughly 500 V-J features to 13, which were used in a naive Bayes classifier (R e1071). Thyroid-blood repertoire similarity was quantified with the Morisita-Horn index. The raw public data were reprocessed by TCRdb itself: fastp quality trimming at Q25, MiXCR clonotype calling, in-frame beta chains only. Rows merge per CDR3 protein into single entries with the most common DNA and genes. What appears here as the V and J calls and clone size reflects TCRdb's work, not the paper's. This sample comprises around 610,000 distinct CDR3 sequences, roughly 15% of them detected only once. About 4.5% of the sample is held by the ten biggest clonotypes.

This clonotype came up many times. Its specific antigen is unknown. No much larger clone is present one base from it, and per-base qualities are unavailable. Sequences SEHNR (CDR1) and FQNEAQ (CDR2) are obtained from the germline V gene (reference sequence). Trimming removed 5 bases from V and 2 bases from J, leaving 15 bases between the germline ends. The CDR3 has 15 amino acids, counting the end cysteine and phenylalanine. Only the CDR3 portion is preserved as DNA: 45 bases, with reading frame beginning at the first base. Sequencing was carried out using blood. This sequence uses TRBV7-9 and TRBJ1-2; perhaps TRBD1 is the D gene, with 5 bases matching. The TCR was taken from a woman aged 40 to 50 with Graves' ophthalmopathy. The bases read TGTGCCAGCAGCCCTAGCGGGGGATCAAACTATGGCTACACCTTC. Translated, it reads CASSPSGGSNYGYTF.